This TCR beta chain derives from a study of blood T cell repertoires in COVID-19. Study-wide context: The United States, Italy and Spain were the sources of the acute and convalescent COVID-19 samples. Nucleic acid was either cDNA or gDNA, and it came from T cells, B-cell-depleted T cells, or PBMCs.

In the original processing: Amplification of reference gene primers was used by the study to estimate nucleated cell counts. TCRdb's table, derived via immunoSEQ multiplex PCR, lists solely in-frame clones and lacks some. V and J calls and clone size are copied from that table; D and trimming were computed from the DNA. The top ten hold around 3% of the sample, which has about 86,000 clones, about 85% seen once. This clone was found many times. V was clipped by 7 bases and J by 2 bases, with 11 bases between them. Germline loops: CDR1 LNHDA, CDR2 SQIVND (reference sequence). This CDR3 is built from 13 residues.

The chain employs TRBV19 and TRBJ2-5, with TRBD1 as a possible D gene (6 bases). The clonotype was recovered from a man aged 50 or older with acute or convalescent COVID-19. The sequencing input was peripheral blood. CDR3 DNA sequence: TGTGCCAGTACTGGGACACTACAAGAGACCCAGTACTTC. It codes for CASTGTLQETQYF. Combining the CDR3 with reference TRBV19 and TRBJ2-5 gives the whole variable domain DGGITQSPKYLFRKEGQNVTLSCEQNLNHDAMYWYRQDPGQGLRLIYYSQIVNDFQKGDIAEGYSVSREKKESFPLTVTSAQKNPTAFYLCASTGTLQETQYFGPGTRLLVL.